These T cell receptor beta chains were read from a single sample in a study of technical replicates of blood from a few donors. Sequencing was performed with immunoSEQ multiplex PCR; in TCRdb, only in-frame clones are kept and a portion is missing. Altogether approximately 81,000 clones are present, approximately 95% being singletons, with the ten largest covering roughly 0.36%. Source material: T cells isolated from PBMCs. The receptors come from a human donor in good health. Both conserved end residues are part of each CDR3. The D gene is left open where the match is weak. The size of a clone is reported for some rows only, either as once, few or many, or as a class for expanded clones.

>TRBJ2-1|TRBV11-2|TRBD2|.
TGTGCCAGCATCGTAGCGGGAGGGATCGTCGATGAGCAGTTCTTC
CASIVAGGIVDEQFF
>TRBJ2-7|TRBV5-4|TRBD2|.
TGTGCCAGCAGCTTACAGACTAGCGCAAACGTCTACGAGCAGTACTTC
CASSLQTSANVYEQYF
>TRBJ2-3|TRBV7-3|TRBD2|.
TGTGCCAGCAGCTTAAGACCGGCGGGAGTTGTAGATACGCAGTATTTT
CASSLRPAGVVDTQYF
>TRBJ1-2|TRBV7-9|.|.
TGTGCCCGTAGTGAGGTCGGCGGCTACACCTTC
CARSEVGGYTF
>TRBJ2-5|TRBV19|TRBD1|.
TGTGCCAGTAGCAAACTTGACAGGGACCAAGAGACCCAGTACTTC
CASSKLDRDQETQYF
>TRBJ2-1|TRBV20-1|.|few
TGCACCTCTTTGTACAATGAGCAGTTCTTC
CTSLYNEQFF
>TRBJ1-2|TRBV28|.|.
TGTGCCAGCAGTGGGGGGGGTACTAACTATGGCTACACCTTC
CASSGGGTNYGYTF
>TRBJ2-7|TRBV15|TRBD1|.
TGTGCCACCAGCAGAGAGAGGGGGCCCTACGAGCAGTACTTC
CATSRERGPYEQYF
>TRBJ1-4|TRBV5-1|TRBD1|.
TGCGCCAGCAGCAGGACAGGGGGCAGAGAAGCTAATGAAAAACTGTTTTTT
CASSRTGGREANEKLFF
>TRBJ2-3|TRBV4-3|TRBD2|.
TGCGCCAGCAGCCTTTGGAGGACTAGCGGGAGGATCGGGACAGATACGCAGTATTTT
CASSLWRTSGRIGTDTQYF
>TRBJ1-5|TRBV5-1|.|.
TGCGCCAGCGGAAACGGGGTCAATCAGCCCCAGCATTTT
CASGNGVNQPQHF
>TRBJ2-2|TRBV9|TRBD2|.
TGTGCCAGCAGCGTGGAACTAGCGGGAATACACACCGGGGAGCTGTTTTTT
CASSVELAGIHTGELFF
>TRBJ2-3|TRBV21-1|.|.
TGTGCCAGCAGCAAAACACCTCCCACCACCCGCACAGATACGCAGTATTTT
CASSKTPPTTRTDTQYF
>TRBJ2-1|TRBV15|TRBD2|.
TGTGCCACCAGCCGAATGACCCCGGGACTAGCTTACAATGAGCAGTTCTTC
CATSRMTPGLAYNEQFF
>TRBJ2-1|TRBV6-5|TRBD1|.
TGTGCCAGCAGTTTCCAGGGGGATGAGCAGTTCTTC
CASSFQGDEQFF
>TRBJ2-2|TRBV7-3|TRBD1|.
TGTGCCAGCAGCTTCCAGGGGGCCGGGGAGCTGTTTTTT
CASSFQGAGELFF
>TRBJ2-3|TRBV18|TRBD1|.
TGTGCCAGCTCCGGGACAGGTCTCACAGATACGCAGTATTTT
CASSGTGLTDTQYF
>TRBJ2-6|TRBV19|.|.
TGTGCCAGTACCAACAGGGCTGGGGCCAACGTCCTGACTTTC
CASTNRAGANVLTF
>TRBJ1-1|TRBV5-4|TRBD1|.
TGTGCCAGCAGCGTAAACAGGGGGCGGGGTACTGAAGCTTTCTTT
CASSVNRGRGTEAFF
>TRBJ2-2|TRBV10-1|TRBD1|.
TGCGCCAGCAGTGGACAGGGAGAGCTGTTTTTT
CASSGQGELFF
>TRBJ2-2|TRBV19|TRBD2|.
TGTGCCAGTAGACTCCTAGGACTAGCGGACTTGAACGCCGGGGAGCTGTTTTTT
CASRLLGLADLNAGELFF
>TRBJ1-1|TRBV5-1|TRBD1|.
TGCGCCAGCAGTCCCGACAGGGGGGAAACTGAAGCTTTCTTT
CASSPDRGETEAFF
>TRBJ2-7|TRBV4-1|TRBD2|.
TGCGCCAGCAGCCAAGGAGCGGGAGTAGTCAACGAGCAGTACTTC
CASSQGAGVVNEQYF
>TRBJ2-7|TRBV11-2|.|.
TGTGCCAGCAGCTTAGGGAGGGTCCCCTTTTCCTACGAGCAGTACTTC
CASSLGRVPFSYEQYF
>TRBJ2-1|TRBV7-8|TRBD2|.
TGTGCCAGCAGCTTAGCTCAAGGGCTAGCGGGTTACAATGAGCAGTTCTTC
CASSLAQGLAGYNEQFF
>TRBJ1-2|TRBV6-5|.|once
TGTGCCAGCAGACCCACGAGGGAAGAAAGCTATGGCTACACCTTC
CASRPTREESYGYTF
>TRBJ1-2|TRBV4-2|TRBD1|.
TGTGCCAGCAGCCAAGACTCAGGGGGCAACTATGGCTACACCTTC
CASSQDSGGNYGYTF
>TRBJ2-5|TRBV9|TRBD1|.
TGTGCCAGCAGCGTAGGTGACAGGGCTTACCAAGAGACCCAGTACTTC
CASSVGDRAYQETQYF
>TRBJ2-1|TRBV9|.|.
TGTGCCAGCAGCGTAGATGTACAAGATGAGCAGTTCTTC
CASSVDVQDEQFF
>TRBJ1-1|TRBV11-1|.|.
TGTGCCAGCAGCTTAGGCCGGGGACTCATGAACACTGAAGCTTTCTTT
CASSLGRGLMNTEAFF
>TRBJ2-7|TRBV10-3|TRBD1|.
TGTGCCACCGACCCGGGACAGGGAGGGGAGCAGTACTTC
CATDPGQGGEQYF
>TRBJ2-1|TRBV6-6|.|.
TGTGCCAGCAGTCTCCAGGGGAATGAGCAGTTCTTC
CASSLQGNEQFF
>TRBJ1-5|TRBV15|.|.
TGTGCCACCAGCTTGGACAGCTATCAGCCCCAGCATTTT
CATSLDSYQPQHF
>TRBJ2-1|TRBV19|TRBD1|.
TGTGCCAGTAGCGGACAGGGGGGGTACAATGAGCAGTTCTTC
CASSGQGGYNEQFF
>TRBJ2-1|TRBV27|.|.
TGTGCCAGCAGTTTCGGGAGATTCGGCGGGAAGTCCGCCTACAATGAGCAGTTCTTC
CASSFGRFGGKSAYNEQFF
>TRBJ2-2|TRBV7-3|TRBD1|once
TGTGCCAGCACCACCCAGGGGGAATCGCCCGGGGAGCTGTTTTTT
CASTTQGESPGELFF
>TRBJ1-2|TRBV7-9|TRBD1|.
TGTGCCAGCAGCAGGACAGGGGACTATGGCTACACCTTC
CASSRTGDYGYTF
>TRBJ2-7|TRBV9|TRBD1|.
TGTGCCAGCAGCGTAGGAGGACAGGGCTACGAGCAGTACTTC
CASSVGGQGYEQYF
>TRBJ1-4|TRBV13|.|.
TGTGCCAGCAGCTTAGCGCAGGGGAATGAAAAACTGTTTTTT
CASSLAQGNEKLFF
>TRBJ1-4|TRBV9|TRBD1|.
TGTGCCAGCAGCCTGGAAAGACAGGGTGAAAAACTGTTTTTT
CASSLERQGEKLFF
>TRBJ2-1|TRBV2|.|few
TGTGCCAGCAGTGAAACGATACAGGGTCGGTACAATGAGCAGTTCTTC
CASSETIQGRYNEQFF
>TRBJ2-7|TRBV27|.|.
TGTGCCAGCAGTGTACTAGGGGGATCATCCTACGAGCAGTACTTC
CASSVLGGSSYEQYF
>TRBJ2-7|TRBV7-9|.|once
TGTGCCAGCCGGGACAGTTCGGGGGTGGAGAGCGAGCAGTACTTC
CASRDSSGVESEQYF
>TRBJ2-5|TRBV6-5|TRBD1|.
TGTGCCAGCAGCCCCGGACAGGGCTGGGAGACCCAGTACTTC
CASSPGQGWETQYF
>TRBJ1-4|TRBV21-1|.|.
TGTGCCACCCACCCCCAGGTGGGGGCGTTTACTGAAAAACTGTTTTTT
CATHPQVGAFTEKLFF
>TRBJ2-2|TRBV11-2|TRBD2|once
TGTGCCAGCAGCTTAGTAACTAGCGGGAGGGATCCCGGGGAGCTGTTTTTT
CASSLVTSGRDPGELFF
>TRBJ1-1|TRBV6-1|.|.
TGTGCCAGCAGTCAACTATTTAAGGGGGTTGAAGCTTTCTTT
CASSQLFKGVEAFF
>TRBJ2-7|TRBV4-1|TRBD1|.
TGCGCCAGCAGCCAGCCGGGACAGGGATCCATCTCCTACGAGCAGTACTTC
CASSQPGQGSISYEQYF